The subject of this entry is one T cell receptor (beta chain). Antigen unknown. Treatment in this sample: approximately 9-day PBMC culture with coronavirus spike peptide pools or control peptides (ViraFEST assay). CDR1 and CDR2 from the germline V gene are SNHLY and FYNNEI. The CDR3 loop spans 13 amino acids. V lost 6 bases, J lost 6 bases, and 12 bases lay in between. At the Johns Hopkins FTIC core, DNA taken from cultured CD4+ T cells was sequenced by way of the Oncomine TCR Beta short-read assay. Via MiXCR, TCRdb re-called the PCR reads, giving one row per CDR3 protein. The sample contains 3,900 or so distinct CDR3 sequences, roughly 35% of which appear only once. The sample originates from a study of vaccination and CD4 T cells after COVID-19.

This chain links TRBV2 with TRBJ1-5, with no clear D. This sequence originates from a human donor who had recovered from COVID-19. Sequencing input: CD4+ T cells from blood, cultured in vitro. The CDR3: CASSAAGGQPQHF. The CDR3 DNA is TGTGCCAGCAGCGCGGCGGGCGGTCAGCCCCAGCATTTT.